This T cell receptor beta chain stems from a study of T cell changes during pregnancy in multiple sclerosis. Germline CDR1 is SGHNT and CDR2 is YYREEE (reference sequence). Trimming removed 0 bases at V and 12 bases at J, with 19 bases between. This CDR3 spans 15 amino acids. Sequencing was performed with immunoSEQ multiplex PCR; in TCRdb, only in-frame clones are kept and a portion is missing. This sample carries under 70,000 clones, about 91% of them seen once, and the ten largest clones take roughly 0.76%. The chain links TRBV5-4 to TRBJ2-4; D possibly corresponds to TRBD2 (5 bases). This specimen was CD4+ T cells from peripheral blood mononuclear cells, taken in the first trimester of pregnancy. This clonotype was obtained from a female donor with multiple sclerosis, enrolled in a pregnancy study. CDR3 sequence (DNA): TGTGCCAGCAGCTTGGGCAGCCCCCTGAGGGCAGCTCAGTACTTC. This gives the protein CASSLGSPLRAAQYF.